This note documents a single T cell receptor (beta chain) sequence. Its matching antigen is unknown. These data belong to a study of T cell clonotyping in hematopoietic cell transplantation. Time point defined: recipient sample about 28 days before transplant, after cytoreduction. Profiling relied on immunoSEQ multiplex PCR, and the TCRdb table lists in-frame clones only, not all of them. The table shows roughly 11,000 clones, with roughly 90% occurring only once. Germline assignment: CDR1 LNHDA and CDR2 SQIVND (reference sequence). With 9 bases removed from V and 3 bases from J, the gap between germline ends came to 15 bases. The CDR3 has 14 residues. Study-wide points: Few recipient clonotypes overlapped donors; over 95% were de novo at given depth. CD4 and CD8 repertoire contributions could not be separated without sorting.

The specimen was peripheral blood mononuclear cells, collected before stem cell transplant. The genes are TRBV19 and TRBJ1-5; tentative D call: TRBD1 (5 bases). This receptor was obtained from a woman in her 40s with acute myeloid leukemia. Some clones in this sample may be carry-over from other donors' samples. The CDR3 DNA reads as TGTGCCAGCTCGGGGCAGGGTCACAATCAGCCCCAGCATTTT. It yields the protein CASSGQGHNQPQHF.